A selection of T cell receptor beta chains follows, all from one sample in a study of identical twins. One entry per CDR3 protein results from TCRdb running MiXCR on the 5' RACE reads. The sample has 450,000 or so distinct CDR3 sequences, approximately 25% seen once. This sample was also put to use in a study of T cells expressing NK-cell markers.

Sequencing was carried out using CD4+ T cells sorted from blood. All receptors come from a woman younger than 35 in good health. The CDR3 runs from the conserved cysteine through the conserved F or W. Fields, in order: clone size, CDR3 length, V gene, J gene, D gene, CDR3 protein, CDR3 DNA. D genes are given only for firm matches. Rows may omit the clone size; those that give it use once, few, many or a size class.

clone_size: -; cdr3_length: 12; v_call: TRBV10-3; j_call: TRBJ2-7; d_call: TRBD1; cdr3_aa: CAVRTGNYEQYF; cdr3_nt: TGTGCCGTTCGGACAGGGAACTACGAGCAGTACTTC
clone_size: many; cdr3_length: 14; v_call: TRBV5-1; j_call: TRBJ2-1; d_call: TRBD2; cdr3_aa: CATRSLAGANEQFF; cdr3_nt: TGCGCCACCCGGTCACTAGCGGGGGCCAATGAGCAGTTCTTC
clone_size: few; cdr3_length: 15; v_call: TRBV6-1; j_call: TRBJ2-6; d_call: TRBD1; cdr3_aa: CASSGQGSGANVLTF; cdr3_nt: TGTGCCAGCAGTGGACAGGGGTCAGGGGCCAACGTCCTGACTTTC
clone_size: few; cdr3_length: 13; v_call: TRBV12-3/TRBV12-4; j_call: TRBJ2-7; d_call: -; cdr3_aa: CASGDAVHYEQYF; cdr3_nt: TGTGCCAGCGGGGACGCCGTGCACTACGAGCAGTACTTC
clone_size: few; cdr3_length: 17; v_call: TRBV20-1; j_call: TRBJ2-3; d_call: TRBD2; cdr3_aa: CSARSLAGGRRSDTQYF; cdr3_nt: TGCAGTGCTAGGTCGCTAGCGGGGGGCCGTCGCTCAGATACGCAGTATTTT
clone_size: many; cdr3_length: 13; v_call: TRBV2; j_call: TRBJ2-3; d_call: -; cdr3_aa: CASSLAFTDTQYF; cdr3_nt: TGTGCCAGCAGCCTAGCGTTCACAGATACGCAGTATTTT
clone_size: few; cdr3_length: 15; v_call: TRBV12-3/TRBV12-4; j_call: TRBJ1-5; d_call: TRBD1; cdr3_aa: CASKRTGGDNQPQHF; cdr3_nt: TGTGCCAGCAAAAGGACAGGCGGTGATAATCAGCCCCAGCATTTT
clone_size: -; cdr3_length: 14; v_call: TRBV11-3; j_call: TRBJ2-7; d_call: -; cdr3_aa: CASSLTGQPYEQYF; cdr3_nt: TGTGCCAGCAGCTTGACTGGCCAACCTTACGAGCAGTACTTC
clone_size: many; cdr3_length: 13; v_call: TRBV12-3/TRBV12-4; j_call: TRBJ1-1; d_call: -; cdr3_aa: CASSQRDYTEAFF; cdr3_nt: TGTGCCAGCAGTCAACGGGACTACACTGAAGCTTTCTTT
clone_size: -; cdr3_length: 15; v_call: TRBV20-1; j_call: TRBJ1-3; d_call: -; cdr3_aa: CSAREPGSAGNTIYF; cdr3_nt: TGCAGTGCTAGAGAGCCAGGGAGCGCTGGAAACACCATATATTTT
clone_size: -; cdr3_length: 12; v_call: TRBV20-1; j_call: TRBJ2-7; d_call: -; cdr3_aa: CSVTGPTYEQYF; cdr3_nt: TGCAGTGTTACCGGGCCAACCTACGAGCAGTACTTC
clone_size: few; cdr3_length: 13; v_call: TRBV7-2; j_call: TRBJ2-7; d_call: -; cdr3_aa: CASSLVRTYEQYF; cdr3_nt: TGTGCCAGCAGCTTAGTCAGGACCTACGAGCAGTACTTC
clone_size: -; cdr3_length: 14; v_call: TRBV6-1; j_call: TRBJ2-2; d_call: -; cdr3_aa: CASISANLAGELFF; cdr3_nt: TGTGCCAGCATCTCGGCCAACCTCGCCGGGGAGCTGTTTTTT
clone_size: few; cdr3_length: 14; v_call: TRBV20-1; j_call: TRBJ1-5; d_call: TRBD1; cdr3_aa: CSSSGGATDQPQHF; cdr3_nt: TGCAGTTCTTCAGGGGGCGCGACGGATCAGCCCCAGCATTTT
clone_size: few; cdr3_length: 13; v_call: TRBV20-1; j_call: TRBJ2-1; d_call: TRBD2; cdr3_aa: CSVRLAGANEQFF; cdr3_nt: TGCAGTGTTAGACTAGCGGGTGCTAATGAGCAGTTCTTC
clone_size: once; cdr3_length: 16; v_call: TRBV20-1; j_call: TRBJ1-5; d_call: TRBD1; cdr3_aa: CSARDPAGQSNQPQHF; cdr3_nt: TGCAGTGCTAGAGATCCGGCGGGACAGAGCAATCAGCCCCAGCATTTT
clone_size: many; cdr3_length: 15; v_call: TRBV12-3/TRBV12-4; j_call: TRBJ2-3; d_call: TRBD2; cdr3_aa: CASRGRLAGGHTQYF; cdr3_nt: TGTGCCAGCAGGGGGAGACTAGCGGGGGGCCATACGCAGTATTTT
clone_size: -; cdr3_length: 13; v_call: TRBV9; j_call: TRBJ2-7; d_call: TRBD2; cdr3_aa: CASSLGLEDEQYF; cdr3_nt: TGTGCCAGCAGCCTGGGACTAGAAGACGAGCAGTACTTC
clone_size: -; cdr3_length: 17; v_call: TRBV5-6; j_call: TRBJ2-6; d_call: -; cdr3_aa: CASSFEQRFSGANVLTF; cdr3_nt: TGTGCCAGCAGCTTTGAACAGAGATTCTCTGGGGCCAACGTCCTGACTTTC
clone_size: -; cdr3_length: 15; v_call: TRBV7-9; j_call: TRBJ1-4; d_call: -; cdr3_aa: CASSLGQPGNEKLFF; cdr3_nt: TGTGCCAGCAGCTTAGGACAACCCGGCAATGAAAAACTGTTTTTT
clone_size: -; cdr3_length: 14; v_call: TRBV12-3/TRBV12-4; j_call: TRBJ2-3; d_call: -; cdr3_aa: CASSRGEPTDTQYF; cdr3_nt: TGTGCCAGCAGCCGGGGAGAGCCCACAGATACGCAGTATTTT
clone_size: -; cdr3_length: 12; v_call: TRBV12-3/TRBV12-4; j_call: TRBJ2-1; d_call: -; cdr3_aa: CASTAGFGGQFF; cdr3_nt: TGTGCCAGCACCGCGGGGTTTGGTGGGCAGTTCTTC
clone_size: -; cdr3_length: 12; v_call: TRBV6-5; j_call: TRBJ1-2; d_call: -; cdr3_aa: CASRLLGSGYTF; cdr3_nt: TGTGCCAGCAGACTCCTTGGAAGTGGCTACACCTTC
clone_size: -; cdr3_length: 16; v_call: TRBV7-8; j_call: TRBJ2-5; d_call: -; cdr3_aa: CASSPNRLVRTETQYF; cdr3_nt: TGTGCCAGCAGCCCCAATAGACTAGTTAGGACAGAGACCCAGTACTTC
clone_size: few; cdr3_length: 16; v_call: TRBV7-2; j_call: TRBJ1-6; d_call: -; cdr3_aa: CASSQRSRTYNSPLHF; cdr3_nt: TGTGCCAGCAGCCAACGGTCTCGTACATATAATTCACCCCTCCACTTT
clone_size: few; cdr3_length: 14; v_call: TRBV14; j_call: TRBJ2-7; d_call: TRBD1; cdr3_aa: CASRLTGSLYEQYF; cdr3_nt: TGTGCCAGCAGGTTGACAGGGTCTCTCTACGAGCAGTACTTC
clone_size: few; cdr3_length: 13; v_call: TRBV9; j_call: TRBJ2-7; d_call: -; cdr3_aa: CASSVSLEGEQYF; cdr3_nt: TGTGCCAGCAGCGTGAGCCTTGAGGGCGAGCAGTACTTC
clone_size: -; cdr3_length: 14; v_call: TRBV6-2/TRBV6-3; j_call: TRBJ2-5; d_call: -; cdr3_aa: CASVHRGSKETQYF; cdr3_nt: TGTGCCAGCGTCCATCGAGGGAGTAAAGAGACCCAGTACTTC
clone_size: few; cdr3_length: 17; v_call: TRBV20-1; j_call: TRBJ2-1; d_call: TRBD2; cdr3_aa: CRPSGGSSASSYNEQFF; cdr3_nt: TGCAGGCCCAGCGGGGGGTCTTCCGCCAGCTCCTACAATGAGCAGTTCTTC
clone_size: few; cdr3_length: 14; v_call: TRBV20-1; j_call: TRBJ2-1; d_call: TRBD2; cdr3_aa: CSAIGTSGNNEQFF; cdr3_nt: TGCAGTGCCATCGGGACTAGCGGAAACAATGAGCAGTTCTTC
clone_size: -; cdr3_length: 15; v_call: TRBV6-1; j_call: TRBJ2-1; d_call: TRBD2; cdr3_aa: CASSAGTSGRDEQFF; cdr3_nt: TGTGCCAGCAGCGCCGGGACTAGCGGCCGGGATGAGCAGTTCTTC
clone_size: -; cdr3_length: 13; v_call: TRBV15; j_call: TRBJ1-1; d_call: -; cdr3_aa: CATRTGKNTEAFF; cdr3_nt: TGTGCCACCAGAACAGGGAAGAACACTGAAGCTTTCTTT
clone_size: -; cdr3_length: 14; v_call: TRBV30; j_call: TRBJ2-1; d_call: TRBD2; cdr3_aa: CAYRTSGNFNEQFF; cdr3_nt: TGTGCCTACAGGACTAGCGGGAACTTCAATGAGCAGTTCTTC
clone_size: few; cdr3_length: 12; v_call: TRBV19; j_call: TRBJ2-1; d_call: -; cdr3_aa: CASSSRLSEQFF; cdr3_nt: TGTGCCAGTAGTTCCCGGTTGAGTGAGCAGTTCTTC
clone_size: few; cdr3_length: 16; v_call: TRBV6-1; j_call: TRBJ2-7; d_call: TRBD1; cdr3_aa: CASSEPGGTGGYEQYF; cdr3_nt: TGTGCCAGCAGTGAACCCGGCGGGACAGGGGGCTACGAGCAGTACTTC
clone_size: many; cdr3_length: 14; v_call: TRBV4-3; j_call: TRBJ2-3; d_call: TRBD2; cdr3_aa: CASSQELLAYTQYF; cdr3_nt: TGCGCCAGCAGCCAAGAGTTACTAGCGTATACGCAGTATTTT
clone_size: -; cdr3_length: 17; v_call: TRBV24-1; j_call: TRBJ2-2; d_call: TRBD2; cdr3_aa: CATSDIASGPYTGELFF; cdr3_nt: TGTGCCACCAGTGATATCGCTAGCGGGCCTTACACCGGGGAGCTGTTTTTT
clone_size: -; cdr3_length: 14; v_call: TRBV20-1; j_call: TRBJ1-4; d_call: TRBD1; cdr3_aa: CSARRRTGDEKLFF; cdr3_nt: TGCAGTGCTAGAAGACGGACAGGGGATGAAAAACTGTTTTTT
clone_size: -; cdr3_length: 16; v_call: TRBV6-1; j_call: TRBJ2-1; d_call: -; cdr3_aa: CASSKIRASRSQEQFF; cdr3_nt: TGTGCCAGCAGTAAAATTCGGGCCTCTCGAAGCCAAGAGCAGTTCTTC
clone_size: -; cdr3_length: 13; v_call: TRBV7-9; j_call: TRBJ1-2; d_call: -; cdr3_aa: CASSLSLRYGYTF; cdr3_nt: TGTGCCAGCAGCTTAAGTCTGAGATATGGCTACACCTTC
clone_size: -; cdr3_length: 14; v_call: TRBV4-2; j_call: TRBJ2-3; d_call: -; cdr3_aa: CASSPGSPTDTQYF; cdr3_nt: TGTGCCAGCAGCCCCGGGTCCCCCACAGATACGCAGTATTTT
clone_size: few; cdr3_length: 15; v_call: TRBV10-3; j_call: TRBJ1-1; d_call: -; cdr3_aa: CAISERGSTDTEAFF; cdr3_nt: TGTGCCATCAGTGAGCGGGGGTCTACGGACACTGAAGCTTTCTTT
clone_size: -; cdr3_length: 12; v_call: TRBV20-1; j_call: TRBJ1-1; d_call: -; cdr3_aa: CSAGGMNTEAFF; cdr3_nt: TGCAGTGCCGGGGGAATGAACACTGAAGCTTTCTTT
clone_size: -; cdr3_length: 13; v_call: TRBV29-1; j_call: TRBJ1-1; d_call: -; cdr3_aa: CSSWKGADREAFF; cdr3_nt: TGCAGCTCCTGGAAAGGGGCCGACAGGGAAGCTTTCTTT
clone_size: -; cdr3_length: 16; v_call: TRBV3-1; j_call: TRBJ2-3; d_call: TRBD1; cdr3_aa: CGSSLGTGIFTDTQYF; cdr3_nt: TGTGGCAGCAGCCTCGGGACAGGCATATTCACAGATACGCAGTATTTT